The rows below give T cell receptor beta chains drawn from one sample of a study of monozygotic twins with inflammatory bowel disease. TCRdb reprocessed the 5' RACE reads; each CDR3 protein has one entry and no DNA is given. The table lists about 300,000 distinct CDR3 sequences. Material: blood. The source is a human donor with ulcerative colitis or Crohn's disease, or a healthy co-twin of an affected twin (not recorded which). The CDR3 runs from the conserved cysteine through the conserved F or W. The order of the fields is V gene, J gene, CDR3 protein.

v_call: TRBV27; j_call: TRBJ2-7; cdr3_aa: CASSLGSARTYEQYF
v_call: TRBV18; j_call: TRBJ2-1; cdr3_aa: CASSPQRDGNEQFF
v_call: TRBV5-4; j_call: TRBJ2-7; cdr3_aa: CASSLPWGKIGEQYF
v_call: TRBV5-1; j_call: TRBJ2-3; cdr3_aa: CASSLYIGGGTDTQYF
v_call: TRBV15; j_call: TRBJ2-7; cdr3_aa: CATSRDPGRYEQYF
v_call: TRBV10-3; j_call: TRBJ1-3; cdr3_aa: CATLEQKHHIF
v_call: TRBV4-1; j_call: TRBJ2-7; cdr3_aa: CASSQQGGSSYEQYF
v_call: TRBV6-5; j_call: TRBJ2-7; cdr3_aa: CASSYSIRDPTYEQYF
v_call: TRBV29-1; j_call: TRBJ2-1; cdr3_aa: CSVVRETNEQFF
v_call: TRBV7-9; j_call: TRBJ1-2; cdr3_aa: CASSLPSTEYYGYTF
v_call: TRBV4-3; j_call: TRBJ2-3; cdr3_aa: CASSQDPLYTDTQYF
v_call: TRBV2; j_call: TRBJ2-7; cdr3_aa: CASSLGRAVGPYEQYF
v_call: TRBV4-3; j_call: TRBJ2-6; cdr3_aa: CASSQSWDSSGANVLTF
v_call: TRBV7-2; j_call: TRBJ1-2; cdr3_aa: CASRRTGLYGYTF
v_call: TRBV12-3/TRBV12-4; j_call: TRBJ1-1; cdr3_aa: CASSPGTSGAEAFF
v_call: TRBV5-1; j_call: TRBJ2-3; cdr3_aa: CASSFWGDPSTDTQYF
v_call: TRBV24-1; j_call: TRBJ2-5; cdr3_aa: CATSDPLRGTGTQYF
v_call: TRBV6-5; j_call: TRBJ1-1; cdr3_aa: CASLSGAKTEAFF
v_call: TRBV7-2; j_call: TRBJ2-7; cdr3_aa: CASSLSLADSYEQYF
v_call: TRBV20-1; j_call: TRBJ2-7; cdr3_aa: CSASGAYEQYF
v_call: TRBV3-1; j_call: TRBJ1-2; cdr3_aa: CASSQDRGAGYTF
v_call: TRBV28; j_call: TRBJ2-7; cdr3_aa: CASSPPQRTSYEQYF
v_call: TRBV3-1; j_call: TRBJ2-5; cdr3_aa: CASSLGPVAGLEETQYF
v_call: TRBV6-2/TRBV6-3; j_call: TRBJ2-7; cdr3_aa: CASSYYVYGDEQYF
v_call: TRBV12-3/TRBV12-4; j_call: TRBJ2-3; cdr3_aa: CASSHRPGARTDTQYF
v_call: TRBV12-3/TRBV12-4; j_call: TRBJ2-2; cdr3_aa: CASSSLDSLLMRAGELFF
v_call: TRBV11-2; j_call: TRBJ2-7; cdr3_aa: CASSLGGRGWTSGGSLYEQYF
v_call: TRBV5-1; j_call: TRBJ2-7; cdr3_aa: CASSDPPSYEQYF
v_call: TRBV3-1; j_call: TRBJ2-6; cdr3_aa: CASSLTGFGANVLTF
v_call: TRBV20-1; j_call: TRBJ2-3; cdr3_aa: CSASLRQSPNTDTQYF
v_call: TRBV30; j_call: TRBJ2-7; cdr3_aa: CALHIPNSYEQYF
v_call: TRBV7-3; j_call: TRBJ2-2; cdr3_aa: CASSADQALGGLFF
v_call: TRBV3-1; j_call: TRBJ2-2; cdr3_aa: CASSQDPGYTGELFF
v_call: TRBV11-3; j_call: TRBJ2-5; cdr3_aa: CASSLGGGGIEKETQYF
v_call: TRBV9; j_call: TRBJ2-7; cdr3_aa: CASSVYDSPYEQYF